One TCR beta chain is described in this entry. This clone was seen only a few times. Its antigen is still unknown. Within one base of it there is no much larger clone, and no base qualities were kept. This specimen belongs to a study of blood T cell repertoires in COVID-19 (dated by TCRdb to the early 2020s). As for the study more broadly: Samples from collaborators originated in the United States, Italy and Spain and spanned both the acute and convalescent phases of COVID-19. The dataset comprised deeply sampled blood TCRbeta repertoires from subjects exposed to, actively infected with, or recovered from COVID-19. Where HLA class I and class II types were available, the types were taken from metadata supplied by the sample provider, not from assay-based typing. The material from the prospective study consisted of cDNA or gDNA derived from T cells, B-cell-depleted T cells, or PBMCs. The repertoires were released in a freely available public database meant as a resource for research on the immune response to SARS-CoV-2. The samples were drawn from two sources: the first 160 participants of the ongoing ImmuneRACE study, and 950 to 1,500 subjects contributed by 6 global collaborators. A de-identified subject ID, COVID-19 status, age in years and sex were almost always included in the sample metadata.

TCRbeta CDR3 regions were amplified from genomic DNA using the immunoSEQ Assay, a bias-controlled multiplex PCR. The original methods were these. The number of nucleated cells in each sample was estimated from the amplification of reference gene primers within the assay. To quantify the absolute abundance of each unique TCRbeta CDR3 rearrangement, sequence reads were collapsed and filtered. For each sample, productive Simpson clonality was calculated by taking the square root of Simpson's diversity index across productive rearrangements. What TCRdb holds here is the immuneACCESS table cut down to in-frame rearrangements. Part of the clones is not present; checked against another copy, under half of the missing clones reflect an unresolved V gene, and the others are unexplained. Clonal size and the V and J genes are those of that table, whereas D and trimming came from the DNA. The sample table lists roughly 150,000 clones, around 88% of them with a count of one. In total, the top ten clones hold over 4.5% of the sample.

Study-level results and caveats: The amount of clinical and demographic metadata varied by source and participant and was provided uncurated.

Collaborating institutions collected whole blood in K2EDTA tubes following their own protocols. Collaborator samples were shipped for TCRbeta analysis as frozen whole blood, isolated PBMCs, or DNA extracted from either sample type. This TCR was recovered from a human donor in a cohort sampled during active COVID-19. The sequencing input was peripheral blood.

The CDR3 corresponds to CASTLRRGSSPLHF. Read as DNA, the sequence is TGTGCCAGCACCTTACGACGGGGAAGTTCACCCCTCCACTTT. The chain uses TRBV6-5 and TRBJ1-6; the D gene is unclear. The CDR3 numbers 14 residues from cysteine through phenylalanine. Just the 42-base CDR3 DNA is kept, in frame starting at base 1. Via the germline V gene, CDR1 is MNHEY and CDR2 SVGAGI. V is shortened by 7 bases, J by 9 bases, and the region joining them spans 16 bases.